This T cell receptor beta chain derives from a study of cytomegalovirus exposure and HLA in healthy donors. Whole-study findings and limits: The classifier, whose performance was assessed in both the original and validation cohorts, reportedly diagnosed cytomegalovirus status with high specificity and sensitivity.

The repertoire was sequenced with immunoSEQ multiplex PCR; TCRdb's copy has only in-frame clones and lacks some. Counted here are 130,000 to 150,000 clones, nearly 90% occurring once; the ten biggest clones make up about 9.9%. Of note for this clone: The antigen remains undetermined.

Sequenced input: PBMCs. The receptor comes from a woman aged 18-35 years in good health and CMV-seropositive.

The CDR3 DNA sequence: TGTGCCAGCAGCCGTACAGGGGGAGGAGAGCAGTACTTC. This translates into CASSRTGGGEQYF. The chain combines TRBV7-3 with TRBJ2-7; 8 bases fit TRBD1. V shed 5 bases, J shed 7 bases, and the junction held 7 bases outside the gene matches. Germline CDR1 and CDR2: SGHTA and FQGTGA. The CDR3 covers 13 residues. The full variable domain, rest sourced from reference TRBV7-3 and TRBJ2-7, is GAGVSQTPSNKVTEKGKYVELRCDPISGHTALYWYRQSLGQGPEFLIYFQGTGAADDSGLPNDRFFAVRPEGSVSTLKIQRTERGDSAVYLCASSRTGGGEQYFGPGTRLTVT.